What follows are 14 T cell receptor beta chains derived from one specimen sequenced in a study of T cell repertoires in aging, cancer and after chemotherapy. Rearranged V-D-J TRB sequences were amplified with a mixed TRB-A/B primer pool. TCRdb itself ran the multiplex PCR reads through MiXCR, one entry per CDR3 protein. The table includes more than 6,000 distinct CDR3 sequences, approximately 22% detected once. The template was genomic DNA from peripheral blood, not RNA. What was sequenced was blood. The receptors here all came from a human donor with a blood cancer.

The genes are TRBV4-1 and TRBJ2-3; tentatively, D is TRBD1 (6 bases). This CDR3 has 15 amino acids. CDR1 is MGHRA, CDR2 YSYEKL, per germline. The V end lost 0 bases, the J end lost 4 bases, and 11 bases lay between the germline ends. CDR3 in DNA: TGCGCCAGCAGCCAAGATCGACACAGGGCAGATACGCAGTATTTT. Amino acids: CASSQDRHRADTQYF.

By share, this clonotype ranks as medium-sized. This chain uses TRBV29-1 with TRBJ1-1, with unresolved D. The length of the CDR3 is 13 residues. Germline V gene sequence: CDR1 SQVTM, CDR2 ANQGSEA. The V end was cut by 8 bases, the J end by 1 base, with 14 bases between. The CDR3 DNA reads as TGCAGCATACACTCAGGATCGAACACTGAAGCTTTCTTT. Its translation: CSIHSGSNTEAFF.

The CDR3 nucleotides read TGCAGTGCTAGAGATCAAGCGTCGATTAGGGGGTCCGGGGAGCTGTTTTTT. Its protein is CSARDQASIRGSGELFF. V gene TRBV20-1 combines with J gene TRBJ2-2; weak D call: TRBD1 (6 bases). V was trimmed by 0 bases and J by 6 bases, leaving 20 bases between them. This CDR3 spans 17 amino acids. The germline CDR1 and CDR2 sequences are DFQATT and SNEGSKA (reference sequence).

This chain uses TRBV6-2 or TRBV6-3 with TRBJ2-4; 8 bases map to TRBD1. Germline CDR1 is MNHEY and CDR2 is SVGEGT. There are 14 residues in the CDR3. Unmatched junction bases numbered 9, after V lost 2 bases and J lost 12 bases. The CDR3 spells CASSYLLTGGAQYF. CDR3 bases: TGTGCCAGCAGTTACCTCCTTACAGGGGGAGCTCAGTACTTC.

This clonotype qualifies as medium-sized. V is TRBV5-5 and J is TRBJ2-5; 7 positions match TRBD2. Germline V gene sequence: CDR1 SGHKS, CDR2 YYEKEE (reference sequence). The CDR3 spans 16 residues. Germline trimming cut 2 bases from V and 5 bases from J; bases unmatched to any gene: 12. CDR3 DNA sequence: TGTGCCAGCAGCTTTATCTCCCTGGCGGGAGAGGAGACCCAGTACTTC. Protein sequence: CASSFISLAGEETQYF.

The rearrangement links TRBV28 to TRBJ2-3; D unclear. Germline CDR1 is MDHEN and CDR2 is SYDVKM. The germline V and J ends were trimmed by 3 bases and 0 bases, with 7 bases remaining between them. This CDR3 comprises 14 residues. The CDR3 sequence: CASSFGASTDTQYF. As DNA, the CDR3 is TGTGCCAGCAGTTTCGGTGCTAGCACAGATACGCAGTATTTT.

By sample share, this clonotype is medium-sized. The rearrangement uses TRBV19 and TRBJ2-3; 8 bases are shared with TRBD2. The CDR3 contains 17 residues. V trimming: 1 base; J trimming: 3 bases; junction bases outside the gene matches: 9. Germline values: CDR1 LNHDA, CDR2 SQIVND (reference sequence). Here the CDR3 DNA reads TGTGCCAGTAGTATAGTCGGAAGCGGGAGTAGGACAGATACGCAGTATTTT. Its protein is CASSIVGSGSRTDTQYF.

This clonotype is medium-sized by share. The CDR3, as DNA: TGTGCCAGCAGTTCCCGTCGATTACAGGGTTATCAGCCCCAGCATTTT. Amino acids: CASSSRRLQGYQPQHF. This chain connects TRBV27 to TRBJ1-5, with D possibly TRBD1 on 6 matching bases. With 4 bases removed from V and 5 bases from J, the gap between germline ends came to 18 bases. The CDR3 is made up of 16 amino acids. Germline CDR1 and CDR2: MNHEY and SMNVEV (reference sequence).

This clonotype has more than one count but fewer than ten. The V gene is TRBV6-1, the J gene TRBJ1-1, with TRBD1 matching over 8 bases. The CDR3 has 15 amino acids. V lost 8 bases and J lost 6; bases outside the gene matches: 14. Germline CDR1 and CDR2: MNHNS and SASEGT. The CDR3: CASARQGMVMAEAFF. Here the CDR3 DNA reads TGTGCCAGCGCCCGACAGGGGATGGTCATGGCTGAAGCTTTCTTT.

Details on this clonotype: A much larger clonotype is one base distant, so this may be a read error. CDR3 sequence reads: CASSATGPSSGNAIYF. The CDR3 bases are TGTGCCAGCTCCGCTACAGGGCCAAGCTCGGGAAACGCCATATATTTT. This sequence joins TRBV19 and TRBJ1-3, with D perhaps matching TRBD1 (6 bases). CDR3 size: 16 residues. In germline, CDR1 is LNHDA, CDR2 SQIVND (reference sequence).

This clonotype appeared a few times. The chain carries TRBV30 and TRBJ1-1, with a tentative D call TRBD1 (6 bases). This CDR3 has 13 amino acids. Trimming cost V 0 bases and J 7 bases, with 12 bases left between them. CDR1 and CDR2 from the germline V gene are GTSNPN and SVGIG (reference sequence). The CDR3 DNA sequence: TGTGCCTGGAGTGTACGGGGGCGGGTTGAAGCTTTCTTT. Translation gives CAWSVRGRVEAFF.

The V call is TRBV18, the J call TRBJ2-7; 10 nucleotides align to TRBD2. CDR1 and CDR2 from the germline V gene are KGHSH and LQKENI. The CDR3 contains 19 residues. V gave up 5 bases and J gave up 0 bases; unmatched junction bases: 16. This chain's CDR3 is CASSIDPPGLATSSYEQYF. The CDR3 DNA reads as TGTGCCAGCTCAATTGATCCACCGGGACTAGCGACCAGCTCCTACGAGCAGTACTTC. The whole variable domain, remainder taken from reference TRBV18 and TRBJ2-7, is NAGVMQNPRHLVRRRGQEARLRCSPMKGHSHVYWYRQLPEEGLKFMVYLQKENIIDESGMPKERFSAEFPKEGPSILRIQQVVRGDSAAYFCASSIDPPGLATSSYEQYFGPGTRLTVT.

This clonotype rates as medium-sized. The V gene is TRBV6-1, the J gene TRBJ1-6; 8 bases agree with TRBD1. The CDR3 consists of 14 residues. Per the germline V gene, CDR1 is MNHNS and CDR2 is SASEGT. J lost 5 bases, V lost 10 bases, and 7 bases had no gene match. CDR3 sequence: CAITATGDNSPLHF. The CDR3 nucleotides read TGTGCCATCACCGCGACAGGGGATAATTCACCCCTCCACTTT.

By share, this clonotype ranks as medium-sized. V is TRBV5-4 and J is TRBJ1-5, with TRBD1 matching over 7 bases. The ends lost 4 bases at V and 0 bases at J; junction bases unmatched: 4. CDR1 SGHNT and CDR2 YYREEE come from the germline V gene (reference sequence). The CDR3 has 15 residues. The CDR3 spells CASSRGTDSNQPQHF. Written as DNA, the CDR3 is TGTGCCAGCAGCCGGGGGACAGATAGCAATCAGCCCCAGCATTTT.